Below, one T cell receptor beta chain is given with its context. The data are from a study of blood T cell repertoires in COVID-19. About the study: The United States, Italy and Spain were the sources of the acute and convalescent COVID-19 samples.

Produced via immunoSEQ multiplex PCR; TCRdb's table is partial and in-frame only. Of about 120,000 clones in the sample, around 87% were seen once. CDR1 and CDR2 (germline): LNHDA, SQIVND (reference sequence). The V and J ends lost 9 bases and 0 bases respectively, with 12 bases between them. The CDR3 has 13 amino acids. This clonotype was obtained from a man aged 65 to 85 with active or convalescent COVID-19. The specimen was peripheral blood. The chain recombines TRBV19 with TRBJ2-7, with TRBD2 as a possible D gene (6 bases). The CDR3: CASRDSSSYEQYF. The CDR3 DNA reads TGTGCCAGCAGGGACTCTAGCTCCTACGAGCAGTACTTC.